The rows below give T cell receptor beta chains drawn from one sample of a study of blood T cell repertoires in COVID-19. TCRdb's table, derived via immunoSEQ multiplex PCR, lists solely in-frame clones and lacks some. Among around 130,000 clones, around 84% were seen once, and the ten largest hold about 8.1%. The sample was peripheral blood. These receptors were collected from a man aged 25 to 45 with COVID-19, enrolled during active disease. Each CDR3 is given with its conserved first and last residue. D genes are given only for firm matches. Not every row has a clone size; where given, it reads once, few, many or a size class.

clone size: NA
D gene: NA
J gene: TRBJ2-7
V gene: TRBV7-2
CDR3 DNA: TGTGCCAGCAGCTTAGACTTGGGGGGAGTTTCCCCTCTGGGGGAGCAGTACTTC
CDR3 protein: CASSLDLGGVSPLGEQYF

clone size: NA
D gene: TRBD1
J gene: TRBJ1-5
V gene: TRBV12-3/TRBV12-4
CDR3 DNA: TGTGCCAGCACCGGGACAGTCAATCAGCCCCAGCATTTT
CDR3 protein: CASTGTVNQPQHF

clone size: once
D gene: NA
J gene: TRBJ2-1
V gene: TRBV18
CDR3 DNA: TGTGCCAGCTCACCACCTACAAGTTTTGAGCAGTTCTTC
CDR3 protein: CASSPPTSFEQFF

clone size: NA
D gene: NA
J gene: TRBJ1-1
V gene: TRBV19
CDR3 DNA: TGTGCCAGTAGTATAGCGCGGGCCGGGAACACTGAAGCTTTCTTT
CDR3 protein: CASSIARAGNTEAFF

clone size: NA
D gene: TRBD2
J gene: TRBJ2-1
V gene: TRBV19
CDR3 DNA: TGTGCCAGTAGTATGACTAGCGGGACGAAGGAGCAGTTCTTC
CDR3 protein: CASSMTSGTKEQFF

clone size: few
D gene: TRBD2
J gene: TRBJ2-7
V gene: TRBV7-3
CDR3 DNA: TGTGCCAGCAGCCCGGGACTAGCGGGAGGCGAGCAGTACTTC
CDR3 protein: CASSPGLAGGEQYF

clone size: once
D gene: NA
J gene: TRBJ2-3
V gene: TRBV4-1
CDR3 DNA: TGCGCCAGCAGCTACGGAGATAGCGGTACAGATACGCAGTATTTT
CDR3 protein: CASSYGDSGTDTQYF

clone size: once
D gene: TRBD2
J gene: TRBJ2-1
V gene: TRBV7-3
CDR3 DNA: TGTGCCAGCAGCCCTAGCGGGACCTCCTACAATGAGCAGTTCTTC
CDR3 protein: CASSPSGTSYNEQFF

clone size: NA
D gene: NA
J gene: TRBJ2-6
V gene: TRBV6-2/TRBV6-3
CDR3 DNA: TGTGCCAGCAGCACCGGAGGGGCCGCCGCTGGGGCCAACGTCCTGACTTTC
CDR3 protein: CASSTGGAAAGANVLTF

clone size: NA
D gene: NA
J gene: TRBJ2-3
V gene: TRBV7-9
CDR3 DNA: TGTGCCAGCAGCTACGAATTTGGGGCAGGTGCTAGCACAGATACGCAGTATTTT
CDR3 protein: CASSYEFGAGASTDTQYF